This is a list of T cell receptor beta chains from one sample in a study of identical twins. TCRdb re-analysed the 5' RACE reads in MiXCR, keeping a single row per CDR3 protein. The table records a few hundred thousand distinct CDR3 sequences, around 18% of them present only once. Sequencing was done on a sample of naive T cells sorted from blood. The receptor set was obtained from a man in his fifties in good health. Each CDR3 is given with its conserved first and last residue. A D gene is named only where the DNA matches it firmly. Only some rows state a clone size, as once, few, many or a class for expanded clones.

V,size,D,J,length,DNA,CDR3
TRBV12-3/TRBV12-4,many,TRBD2,TRBJ2-1,15,TGTGCCAGCAGATCCAGTAGCGGGCACAACAATGAGCAGTTCTTC,CASRSSSGHNNEQFF
TRBV12-3/TRBV12-4,-,-,TRBJ2-1,14,TGTGCCAGCAGTTCCCTCGTGGGTAGGAATGAGCAGTTCTTC,CASSSLVGRNEQFF
TRBV4-3,many,-,TRBJ1-5,15,TGCGCCAGCAGCCAAGATGTACAGGGAAATCAGCCCCAGCATTTT,CASSQDVQGNQPQHF
TRBV5-5,-,TRBD2,TRBJ2-7,14,TGTGCCAGCAGCCCAACTAGCGGGAGGGCCGAGCAGTACTTC,CASSPTSGRAEQYF
TRBV20-1,many,-,TRBJ1-1,12,TGCAGTGCTAGAAGGGCCCAGAGAGAAGCTTTCTTT,CSARRAQREAFF
TRBV28,-,TRBD2,TRBJ2-3,14,TGTGCCAGCGGGCCGCTAGCGGGAGGAGATACGCAGTATTTT,CASGPLAGGDTQYF
TRBV4-3,-,-,TRBJ1-2,15,TGCGCCAGCAGCCAAGATGACGGAGGAGGCTATGGCTACACCTTC,CASSQDDGGGYGYTF
TRBV4-2,-,-,TRBJ2-1,15,TGTGCCAGCAGCCAAGATGGGACCGTCTACAATGAGCAGTTCTTC,CASSQDGTVYNEQFF
TRBV5-1,many,TRBD2,TRBJ2-5,20,TGCGCCAGCAGCTTGGGGCGGGCCGCGGGGGGACTAGCGGATCAAGAGACCCAGTACTTC,CASSLGRAAGGLADQETQYF
TRBV20-1,-,-,TRBJ1-1,13,TGCAGTGCTTGCGGGACCTTGAACACTGAAGCTTTCTTT,CSACGTLNTEAFF
TRBV7-8,many,-,TRBJ2-1,13,TGTGCCAGCAGCTTAGTAGAGAAAAATGAGCAGTTCTTC,CASSLVEKNEQFF
TRBV7-2,-,-,TRBJ2-7,14,TGTGCCAGCAGCCGGACCCGGGGGCCCGGCGAGCAGTACTTC,CASSRTRGPGEQYF
TRBV28,many,TRBD1,TRBJ1-6,14,TGTGCCAGCAGCTCAGGGGGCTCAGTTTCACCCCTCCACTTT,CASSSGGSVSPLHF
TRBV6-5,-,-,TRBJ2-7,15,TGTGCCAGCAGTTACTTCGGATCGCGGCCCTACGAGCAGTACTTC,CASSYFGSRPYEQYF
TRBV3-1,many,-,TRBJ2-7,12,TGTGCCAGCAGCCCCGGTTCGGGTGAGCAGTACTTC,CASSPGSGEQYF
TRBV5-5,-,-,TRBJ1-5,14,TGTGCCAGCAGCTTGAAATGGGGCAATCAGCCCCAGCATTTT,CASSLKWGNQPQHF
TRBV7-2,-,TRBD2,TRBJ2-1,15,TGTGCCAGCAGCTTAGTGGGGGGGGCCTACAATGAGCAGTTCTTC,CASSLVGGAYNEQFF
TRBV4-1,few,-,TRBJ2-1,14,TGCGCCAGCAGCCAAGATGAGGTGGCTGGCGAGCAGTTCTTC,CASSQDEVAGEQFF
TRBV15,-,-,TRBJ2-5,18,TGTGCCACCAGCAGAGATCGGTATGGAGGGGGGAACCAAGAGACCCAGTACTTC,CATSRDRYGGGNQETQYF
TRBV6-2/TRBV6-3,many,-,TRBJ2-6,17,TGTGCCAGCAGTTACGCGCCTAGGGGTGTTGGGGCCAACGTCCTGACTTTC,CASSYAPRGVGANVLTF
TRBV6-5,few,-,TRBJ2-5,12,TGTGCCAGCAGCAGTACCCAAGAGACCCAGTACTTC,CASSSTQETQYF
TRBV29-1,-,-,TRBJ2-7,13,TGCAGCGCCGACCTTCACGAGAAAGGCGAGCAGTACTTC,CSADLHEKGEQYF
TRBV9,few,-,TRBJ2-2,16,TGTGCCAGCAGCGGAAACAGGGCGGGAAGCACCGGGGAGCTGTTTTTT,CASSGNRAGSTGELFF
TRBV5-1,once,-,TRBJ1-1,15,TGCGCCAGCAGCTTATGGGGAACGGGGAACACTGAAGCTTTCTTT,CASSLWGTGNTEAFF
TRBV12-3/TRBV12-4,-,-,TRBJ2-1,12,TGTGCCAGCAGTTCGGGGTCCAATGAGCAGTTCTTC,CASSSGSNEQFF
TRBV7-8,-,-,TRBJ2-1,16,TGTGCCAGCAGCCCGAGCAGGGGGGGTACTCCCAATGAGCAGTTCTTC,CASSPSRGGTPNEQFF
TRBV15,few,-,TRBJ2-5,15,TGTGCCACCAGCAGAGATCTGGGGGCATACGAGACCCAGTACTTC,CATSRDLGAYETQYF
TRBV24-1,many,TRBD2,TRBJ2-1,15,TGTGCCACCAGTGACCTCCGAGGGGCGGGAGGGCAGCAGTTCTTC,CATSDLRGAGGQQFF
TRBV4-2,many,TRBD1,TRBJ2-7,14,TGTGCCAGCAGCCATCCCGGGACAGGAGACGAGCAGTACTTC,CASSHPGTGDEQYF
TRBV6-1,-,TRBD1,TRBJ2-7,13,TGTGCCACAGACAGGGGCTTTCCCTACGAGCAGTACTTC,CATDRGFPYEQYF
TRBV20-1,-,TRBD2,TRBJ2-1,13,TGCAGTGCTAGGGGACTAGGTTACAATGAGCAGTTCTTC,CSARGLGYNEQFF
TRBV5-1,-,-,TRBJ2-3,14,TGCGCCAGCAGCTTGACAGGAAAGCAAGATACGCAGTATTTT,CASSLTGKQDTQYF
TRBV24-1,few,-,TRBJ2-7,13,TGTGCCACCAGTGATCCACAGGGAAGCGAGCAGTACTTC,CATSDPQGSEQYF
TRBV6-1,-,TRBD1,TRBJ1-4,13,TGTGCCAGCAGTCCCCGACAGGGGTCAAAACTGTTTTTT,CASSPRQGSKLFF
TRBV5-5,few,TRBD2,TRBJ2-7,16,TGTGCCAGCAGTCCTCGGACAGCTAGCGGGAACTACGAGCAGTACTTC,CASSPRTASGNYEQYF
TRBV20-1,-,-,TRBJ2-6,14,TGCAGTGCTGTCAGGGAATCCGGGGCCAACGTCCTGACTTTC,CSAVRESGANVLTF
TRBV7-2,many,TRBD2,TRBJ2-3,17,TGTGCCAGCAGCTTACTAGCGGGGGGGCCTAGCACAGATACGCAGTATTTT,CASSLLAGGPSTDTQYF
TRBV11-2,many,-,TRBJ1-6,15,TGTGCCAGCAGCAATACCAGGGCGTCCGGTTCACCCCTCCACTTT,CASSNTRASGSPLHF
TRBV11-2,few,TRBD2,TRBJ2-7,16,TGTGCCAGCAGCTTGGATAGCGGGTTGGGGGCCTACGAGCAGTACTTC,CASSLDSGLGAYEQYF
TRBV29-1,few,TRBD1,TRBJ2-7,13,TGCAGCGTTGAAGACGACAGGGACTACGAGCAGTACTTC,CSVEDDRDYEQYF
TRBV7-2,few,-,TRBJ1-5,13,TGTGCCAGCAGCTTAGAGGCGGGACGTGCCCAGCATTTT,CASSLEAGRAQHF
TRBV6-1,-,TRBD2,TRBJ2-7,15,TGTGCCAGCAGGGACGGGACTAGCGGACACTACGAGCAGTACTTC,CASRDGTSGHYEQYF
TRBV20-1,few,-,TRBJ2-7,14,TGCAGTAGCCGGGACACCTTAGTCTCCTACGAGCAGTACTTC,CSSRDTLVSYEQYF
TRBV20-1,many,-,TRBJ2-5,12,TGCAGTGCTAGAAGGGGTGGTGAGACCCAGTACTTC,CSARRGGETQYF
TRBV20-1,many,TRBD2,TRBJ2-7,13,TGCAGTGCTAGGACTAGCGGGAGCTACGAGCAGTACTTC,CSARTSGSYEQYF
TRBV5-1,many,-,TRBJ2-2,15,TGCGCCAGCAGCCCCCAGGGGACGAACACCGGGGAGCTGTTTTTT,CASSPQGTNTGELFF
TRBV12-3/TRBV12-4,-,TRBD2,TRBJ2-2,17,TGTGCCAGCAGTTCGGGACTAGCTCGAATGAACACCGGGGAGCTGTTTTTT,CASSSGLARMNTGELFF
TRBV5-1,-,-,TRBJ1-2,14,TGCGCCAGCAGCTCAGGGTTGTCGGGGTATGGCTACACCTTC,CASSSGLSGYGYTF